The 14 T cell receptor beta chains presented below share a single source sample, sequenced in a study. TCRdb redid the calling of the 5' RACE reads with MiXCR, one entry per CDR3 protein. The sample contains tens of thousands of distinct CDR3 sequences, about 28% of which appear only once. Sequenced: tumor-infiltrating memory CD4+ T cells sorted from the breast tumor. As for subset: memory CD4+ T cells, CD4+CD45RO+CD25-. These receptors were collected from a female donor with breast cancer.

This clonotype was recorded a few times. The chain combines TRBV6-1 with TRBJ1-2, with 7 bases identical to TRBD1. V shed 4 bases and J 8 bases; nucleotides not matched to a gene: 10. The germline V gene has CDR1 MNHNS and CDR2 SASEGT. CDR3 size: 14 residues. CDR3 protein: CASSGTTGVGGYTF. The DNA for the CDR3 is TGTGCCAGCAGTGGCACCACAGGGGTCGGAGGCTACACCTTC.

The CDR3 loop reads CASSTSTGTTDYGYTF. The CDR3 DNA reads TGTGCCAGTAGTACCAGTACCGGGACAACGGACTATGGCTACACCTTC. The chain couples TRBV19 to TRBJ1-2; D perhaps matches TRBD1 (6 bases). The CDR3 is 16 residues long. The germline V gene encodes CDR1 LNHDA and CDR2 SQIVND (reference sequence). The ends were cut back, 4 bases at V and 3 bases at J, with 18 bases in the middle.

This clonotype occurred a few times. CDR3 in amino acids: CASSSDWREGNEQFF. The CDR3 region has the DNA TGTGCCAGCAGTTCCGACTGGCGGGAGGGAAATGAGCAGTTCTTC. The chain is built from TRBV28 and TRBJ2-1, with 9 bases matching TRBD2. Germline V lookup: CDR1 MDHEN, CDR2 SYDVKM. CDR3 length: 15 amino acids. Unmatched junction bases numbered 8, after V lost 4 bases and J lost 7 bases.

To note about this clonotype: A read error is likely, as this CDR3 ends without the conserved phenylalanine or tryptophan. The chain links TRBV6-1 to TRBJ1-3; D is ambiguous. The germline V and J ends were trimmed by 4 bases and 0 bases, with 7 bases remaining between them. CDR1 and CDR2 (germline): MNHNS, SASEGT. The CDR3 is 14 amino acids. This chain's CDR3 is CASSVKYSGNTIYL. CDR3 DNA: TGTGCCAGCAGTGTAAAGTACTCTGGAAACACCATATATCTT.

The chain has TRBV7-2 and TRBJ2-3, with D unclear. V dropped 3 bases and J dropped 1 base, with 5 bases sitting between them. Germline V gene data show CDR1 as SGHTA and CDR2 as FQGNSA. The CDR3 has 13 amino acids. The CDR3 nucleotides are TGTGCCAGCAGCTTCGGGCGCACAGATACGCAGTATTTT. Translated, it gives CASSFGRTDTQYF. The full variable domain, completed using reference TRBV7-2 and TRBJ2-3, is GAGVSQSPSNKVTEKGKDVELRCDPISGHTALYWYRQSLGQGLEFLIYFQGNSAPDKSGLPSDRFSAERTGGSVSTLTIQRTQQEDSAVYLCASSFGRTDTQYFGPGTRLTVL.

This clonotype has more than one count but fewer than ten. The CDR3 coding sequence is TGTGCCAGCAGCCCGGGACAGGGTCTCCCCGAGCAGTTCTTC. Its translation is CASSPGQGLPEQFF. The chain couples TRBV12-3 or TRBV12-4 to TRBJ2-1; the match to TRBD1 covers 9 bases. V shed 6 bases, J shed 10 bases, and the junction held 10 bases outside the gene matches. The CDR3 has 14 residues.

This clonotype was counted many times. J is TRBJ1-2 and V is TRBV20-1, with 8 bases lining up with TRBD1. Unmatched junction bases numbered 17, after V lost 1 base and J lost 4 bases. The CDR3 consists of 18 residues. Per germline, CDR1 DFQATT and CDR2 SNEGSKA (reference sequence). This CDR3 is CSARAGSTPGGDGYGYTF. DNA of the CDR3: TGCAGTGCTAGAGCGGGATCCACTCCAGGGGGCGATGGCTATGGCTACACCTTC.

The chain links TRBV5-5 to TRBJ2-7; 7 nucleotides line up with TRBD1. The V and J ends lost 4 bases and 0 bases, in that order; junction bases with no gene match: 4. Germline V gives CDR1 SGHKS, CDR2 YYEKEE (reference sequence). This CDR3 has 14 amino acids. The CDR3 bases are TGTGCCAGCAGCGCGACAGGGAGCTCCTACGAGCAGTACTTC. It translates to CASSATGSSYEQYF.

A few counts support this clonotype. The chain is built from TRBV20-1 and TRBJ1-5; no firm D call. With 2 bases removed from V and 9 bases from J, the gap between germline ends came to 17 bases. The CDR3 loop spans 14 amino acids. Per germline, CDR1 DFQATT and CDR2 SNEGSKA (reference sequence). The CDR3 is CSARSDRFKGPQHF. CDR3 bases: TGCAGTGCTAGATCCGACCGATTTAAGGGGCCCCAGCATTTT.

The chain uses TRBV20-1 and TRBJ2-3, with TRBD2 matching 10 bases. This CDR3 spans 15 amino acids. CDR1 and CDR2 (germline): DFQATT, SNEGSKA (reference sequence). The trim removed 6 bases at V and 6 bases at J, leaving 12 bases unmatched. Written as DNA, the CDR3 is TGCAGTGCCCATCCCCTAGCGGGAGAGCGGGATACGCAGTATTTT. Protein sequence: CSAHPLAGERDTQYF.

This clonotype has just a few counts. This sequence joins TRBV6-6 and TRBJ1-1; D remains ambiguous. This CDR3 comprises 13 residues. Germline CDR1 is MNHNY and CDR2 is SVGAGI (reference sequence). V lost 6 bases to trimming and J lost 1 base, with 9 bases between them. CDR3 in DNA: TGTGCCAGCAGCCCAACAACGAACACTGAAGCTTTCTTT. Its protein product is CASSPTTNTEAFF.

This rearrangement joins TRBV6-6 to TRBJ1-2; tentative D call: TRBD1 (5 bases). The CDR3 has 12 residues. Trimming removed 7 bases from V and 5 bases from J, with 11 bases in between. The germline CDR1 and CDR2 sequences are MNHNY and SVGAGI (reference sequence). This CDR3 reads CASTEGLYGYTF. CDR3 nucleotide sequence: TGTGCCAGCACGGAGGGACTGTATGGCTACACCTTC.

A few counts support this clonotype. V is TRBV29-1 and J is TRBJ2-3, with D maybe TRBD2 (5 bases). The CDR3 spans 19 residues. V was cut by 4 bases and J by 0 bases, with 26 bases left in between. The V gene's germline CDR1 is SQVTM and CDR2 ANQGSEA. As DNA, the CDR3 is TGCAGCGTTGGCGAGCCCCGGACGGCGGGTGACACTAGCACAGATACGCAGTATTTT. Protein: CSVGEPRTAGDTSTDTQYF.

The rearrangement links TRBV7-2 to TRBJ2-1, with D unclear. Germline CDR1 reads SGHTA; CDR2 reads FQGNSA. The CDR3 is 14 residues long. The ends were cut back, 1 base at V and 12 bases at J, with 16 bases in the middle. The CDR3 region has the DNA TGTGCCAGCAGCTTAGGATCAACGGCAGTTCGGCAGTTCTTC. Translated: CASSLGSTAVRQFF. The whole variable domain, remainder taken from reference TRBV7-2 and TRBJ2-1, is GAGVSQSPSNKVTEKGKDVELRCDPISGHTALYWYRQSLGQGLEFLIYFQGNSAPDKSGLPSDRFSAERTGGSVSTLTIQRTQQEDSAVYLCASSLGSTAVRQFFGPGTRLTVL.